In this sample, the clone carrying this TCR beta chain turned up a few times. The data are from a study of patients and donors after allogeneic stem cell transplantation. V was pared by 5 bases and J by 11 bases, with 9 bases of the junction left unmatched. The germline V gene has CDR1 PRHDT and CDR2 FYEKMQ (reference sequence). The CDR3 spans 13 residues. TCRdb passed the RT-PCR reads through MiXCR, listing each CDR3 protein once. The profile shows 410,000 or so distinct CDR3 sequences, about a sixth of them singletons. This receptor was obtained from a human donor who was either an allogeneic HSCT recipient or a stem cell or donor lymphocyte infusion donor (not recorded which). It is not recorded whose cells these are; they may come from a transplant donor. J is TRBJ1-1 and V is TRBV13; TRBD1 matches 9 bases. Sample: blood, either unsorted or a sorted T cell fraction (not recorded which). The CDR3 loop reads CASSRETGGPAFF. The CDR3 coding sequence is TGTGCCAGCAGCCGGGAGACAGGGGGTCCGGCTTTCTTT.